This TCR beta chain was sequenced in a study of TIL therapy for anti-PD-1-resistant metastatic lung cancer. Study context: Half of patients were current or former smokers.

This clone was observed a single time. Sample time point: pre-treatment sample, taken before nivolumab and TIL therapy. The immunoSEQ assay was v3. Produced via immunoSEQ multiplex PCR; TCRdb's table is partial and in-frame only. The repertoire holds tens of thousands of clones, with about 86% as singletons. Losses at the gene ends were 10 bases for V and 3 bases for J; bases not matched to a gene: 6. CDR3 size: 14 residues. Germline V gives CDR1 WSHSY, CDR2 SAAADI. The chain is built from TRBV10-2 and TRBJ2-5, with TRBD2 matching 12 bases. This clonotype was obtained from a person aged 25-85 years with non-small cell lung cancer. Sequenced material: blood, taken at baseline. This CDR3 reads CATSSGRAEETQYF. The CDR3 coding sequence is TGCGCCACCTCTAGCGGGAGGGCCGAAGAGACCCAGTACTTC.